The next 30 T cell receptor beta chains were all read from a single sample in a study of CD8+CD57+ T cells in acquired aplastic anemia. CD8+CD57+ cell expansion had been shown by flow cytometry in patients chosen for sequencing. The study profiled TCR beta VDJ and CDR3 using genomic DNA as template. Each CDR3 protein gets one entry after TCRdb re-called the reads with MiXCR. The top ten hold 7.8% of the sample, which has hundreds of thousands of distinct CDR3 sequences, more than 40% seen once. Source material: sorted CD4+, CD8+, or CD8+CD57+ T cells (not recorded which) from PBMCs. The receptors were sampled from a human donor with aplastic anemia.

This clonotype was recorded many times. This chain uses TRBV12-3 or TRBV12-4 with TRBJ2-2; D ambiguous. The CDR3 is 13 amino acids. Trimming cost V 1 base and J 8 bases, with 8 bases left between them. CDR3 in amino acids: CASSLVYGGELFF. CDR3 in DNA: TGTGCCAGCAGTTTAGTTTATGGGGGGGAGCTGTTTTTT.

The J gene is TRBJ1-2, the V gene TRBV9, with D unresolved. This CDR3 contains 14 residues. Germline CDR1 reads SGDLS; CDR2 reads YYNGEE. Between the trimmed V and J ends, which lost 2 bases and 4 bases, there was a span of 12 bases. For the CDR3, the DNA is TGTGCCAGCAGCGTCGAAACGCCAACCTATGGCTACACCTTC. It is translated as CASSVETPTYGYTF.

The V and J genes are TRBV7-9 and TRBJ2-3; 8 positions match TRBD2. The CDR3 covers 14 residues. V lost 5 bases and J lost 11; bases outside the gene matches: 12. Germline CDR1 and CDR2: SEHNR and FQNEAQ (reference sequence). The CDR3 here is CASSLSGDYNEQYF. The CDR3 DNA reads as TGTGCCAGCAGCCTTAGCGGGGACTACAATGAGCAGTATTTT.

This clonotype was observed many times. The chain uses TRBV7-9 and TRBJ2-5; D not certain. Trimming pared 1 base from V and 2 bases from J, leaving 8 bases between. Germline V lookup: CDR1 SEHNR, CDR2 FQNEAQ (reference sequence). This CDR3 has 14 amino acids. In nucleotides, the CDR3 is TGTGCCAGCAGCTTAGTTGGGCCTCAAGAGACCCAGTACTTC. Translating it yields CASSLVGPQETQYF.

This clonotype was found many times. CDR3: CASSLHGGGLNTEAFF. In nucleotides, the CDR3 is TGTGCCAGCAGCTTACATGGTGGGGGATTGAACACTGAAGCTTTCTTT. This rearrangement joins TRBV7-6 to TRBJ1-1; D perhaps matches TRBD1 (5 bases). The CDR3 runs 16 residues. From germline, CDR1 is SGHVS and CDR2 FNYEAQ. Trimming left V 2 bases short and J 0 bases short, with 13 bases between.

This clonotype was found once. This could be a read error, since a much larger clone is one nucleotide away. The rearrangement uses TRBV9 and TRBJ2-7, with D possibly being TRBD1 or TRBD2 (5 bases each). V gave up 2 bases and J gave up 2 bases, with 11 bases separating them. This CDR3 has 14 residues. Germline loops: CDR1 SGDLS, CDR2 YYNGEE. CDR3 in amino acids: CASSVGTNTYEQYF. As DNA, the CDR3 is TGTGCCAGCAGCGTCGGGACCAACACCTACGAGCAGTACTTC.

This chain links TRBV20-1 with TRBJ2-3, with 9 bases matching TRBD2. This CDR3 contains 16 residues. Germline loops: CDR1 DFQATT, CDR2 SNEGSKA (reference sequence). V shed 3 bases and J 11 bases; nucleotides not matched to a gene: 18. As DNA, the CDR3 is TGCAGTGCTAGTCCCTTAGCGGGAGCTCTCTACAATGAGCAGTATTTT. It specifies CSASPLAGALYNEQYF.

This clonotype was found many times. V gene TRBV2 combines with J gene TRBJ1-1; possible D gene TRBD1, 6 bases. Germline V lookup: CDR1 SNHLY, CDR2 FYNNEI. CDR3 length: 15 amino acids. The V end lost 3 bases, the J end lost 5 bases, and 16 bases lay between the germline ends. The CDR3 loop reads CASSDRTARGTEAFF. The DNA of the CDR3 is TGTGCCAGCAGTGATCGGACAGCCAGGGGAACTGAAGCTTTCTTT.

Note on this clonotype: This is likely a read error, given that the CDR3 carries no conserved phenylalanine or tryptophan at its end. The limits of the CDR3 on the DNA are not certain, so only TCRdb's listed CDR3 is given. V usage is TRBV2 and J usage is TRBJ2-3; the table's D call, TRBD1, was not checked against the DNA. Termini included, the CDR3 measures 14 amino acids. Germline lookup yields CDR1 SNHLY and CDR2 FYNNEI. The CDR3 loop reads CASSAGQFDRYAVV.

This clonotype appeared many times. The chain has TRBV2 and TRBJ2-1, with TRBD2 matching over 7 bases. There are 15 residues in the CDR3. V lost 3 bases, J lost 10 bases, and 12 bases stayed unmatched. CDR1 and CDR2 (germline): SNHLY, FYNNEI. The CDR3 sequence: CASSDFPGGVGEQFF. DNA of the CDR3: TGTGCCAGCAGTGATTTCCCGGGGGGAGTAGGAGAGCAGTTCTTC.

Notes on this clonotype: Sequence at one end of the junction differs from germline and may be a read error. The chain joins TRBV2 to TRBJ1-2; 8 nucleotides match TRBD1. This CDR3 is 15 amino acids long. Germline V gene sequence: CDR1 SNHLY, CDR2 FYNNEI. CDR3 loop: CAGSVPGTGIYGYTF. In DNA form, the CDR3 reads TGTGCCGGCAGTGTCCCCGGGACAGGTATCTATGGCTACACCTTC.

This clonotype was seen a few times. This rearrangement joins TRBV24-1 to TRBJ1-3, with 7 bases lining up with TRBD1. Germline CDR1 is KGHDR and CDR2 is SFDVKD. This CDR3 spans 17 amino acids. V lost 2 bases, J lost 8 bases, and 14 bases stayed unmatched. CDR3 region: CATSDSLTDRAVDTIYF. For the CDR3, the DNA is TGTGCCACCAGTGATTCCCTGACCGACAGGGCCGTAGACACCATATATTTT.

Turning to this clonotype: A much larger clone differs from this one at a single base, so this may be a read error. The V and J genes are TRBV4-1 and TRBJ2-3, with 7 bases fitting TRBD2. This CDR3 is 16 amino acids long. The J segment lost 2 bases and the V segment lost 4 bases, leaving 9 bases of the junction unmatched. CDR1 is MGHRA, CDR2 YSYEKL, per germline. The CDR3 DNA reads TGCGCCAGCAGCCCACGGGCTAGCGGTGACACAGATACGCAGTATTTT. The encoded protein is CASSPRASGDTDTQYF.

V and J are TRBV9 and TRBJ2-3; D not certain. V was pared by 0 bases and J by 3 bases, with 2 bases between. The CDR3 totals 12 residues. Germline V lookup: CDR1 SGDLS, CDR2 YYNGEE. Here the CDR3 DNA reads TGTGCCAGCAGCGTAGAGACAGATACGCAGTATTTT. This codes for CASSVETDTQYF.

In this sample, this clonotype turned up a few times. The chain links TRBV7-3 to TRBJ2-7, with 11 nucleotides matching TRBD1. The CDR3 consists of 14 residues. The trim removed 5 bases at V and 5 bases at J, leaving 5 bases unmatched. Germline CDR1 SGHTA, CDR2 FQGTGA. The CDR3 region has the DNA TGTGCCAGCAGCCCCACGGGACAGGGGGACGAGCAGTACTTC. Its protein product is CASSPTGQGDEQYF.

This clonotype has ten or more counts. The chain is built from TRBV7-9 and TRBJ1-2; D is unresolved. Germline assignment: CDR1 SEHNR and CDR2 FQNEAQ (reference sequence). Between the trimmed V and J ends, which lost 6 bases and 4 bases, there was a span of 12 bases. The CDR3 spans 13 residues. The CDR3 loop reads CASSSQTPYGYTF. CDR3 in DNA: TGTGCCAGCAGTTCACAGACACCCTATGGCTACACCTTC.

Ten or more counts support this clonotype. This chain uses TRBV11-2 with TRBJ2-7; 8 bases match TRBD2. This CDR3 is built from 12 residues. Looked up from germline, CDR1 is SGHAT and CDR2 is FQNNGV. V lost 4 bases and J lost 6; bases outside the gene matches: 2. CDR3 bases: TGTGCCAGCAGCTCGGGGGGGGTCGAGCAGTACTTC. This sequence encodes CASSSGGVEQYF.

This clonotype was detected ten times or more. V gene TRBV7-9 combines with J gene TRBJ1-5, with D tentatively TRBD1 (5 bases). Deletions cut 1 base from V and 4 bases from J, with 8 bases between. CDR1 and CDR2 (germline): SEHNR, FQNEAQ (reference sequence). The CDR3 totals 14 residues. CDR3: CASSLDSGNQPQHF. The CDR3 DNA follows: TGTGCCAGCAGCTTAGATTCAGGGAATCAGCCCCAGCATTTT. The full variable domain, completed using reference TRBV7-9 and TRBJ1-5, is DTGVSQNPRHKITKRGQNVTFRCDPISEHNRLYWYRQTLGQGPEFLTYFQNEAQLEKSRLLSDRFSAERPKGSFSTLEIQRTEQGDSAMYLCASSLDSGNQPQHFGDGTRLSIL.

To note about this clonotype: At one end the junction does not follow the germline gene, possibly because of a read error. The chain joins TRBV27 to TRBJ2-7; D is undetermined. The CDR3 consists of 14 residues. The V gene's germline CDR1 is MNHEY and CDR2 SMNVEV (reference sequence). Written as DNA, the CDR3 is TGTGCCGGCAGCACCACTTCAGGAGCCTACGAGCAGTACTTC. This sequence encodes CAGSTTSGAYEQYF.

The V gene is TRBV19, the J gene TRBJ2-1; 8 bases align to TRBD2. Germline V lookup: CDR1 LNHDA, CDR2 SQIVND (reference sequence). The CDR3 has 16 residues. The V and J ends lost 3 bases and 9 bases, in that order; junction bases with no gene match: 13. The CDR3 nucleotides are TGTGCCAGTAGTATTCACCGGACTAGCACTCGGGTTGAGCAGTTCTTC. It codes for CASSIHRTSTRVEQFF.

A remark on this clonotype: Being one base from a much bigger clone, this may be a read error. The chain employs TRBV30 and TRBJ1-1; TRBD1 might be the D (5 bases). CDR3 length: 13 amino acids. Germline V gene data show CDR1 as GTSNPN and CDR2 as SVGIG (reference sequence). This chain's CDR3 is CAWSVGANAEAFF. Here the CDR3 DNA reads TGTGCCTGGAGTGTCGGGGCGAACGCTGAAGCTTTCTTT.

The rearrangement uses TRBV30 and TRBJ1-2; a weak D match, TRBD1 (6 bases). Trimming left V 4 bases short and J 8 bases short, with 11 bases between. CDR1 is GTSNPN, CDR2 SVGIG, per germline (reference sequence). The CDR3 consists of 11 residues. The CDR3 bases are TGTGCCTGGACTTCAGGGGCGGGCTACACCTTC. This codes for CAWTSGAGYTF.

The V call is TRBV9, the J call TRBJ2-7, with D perhaps assigned TRBD1 or TRBD2 (7 bases each). Germline values: CDR1 SGDLS, CDR2 YYNGEE. The CDR3 spans 15 residues. Trimming stripped 4 bases from V and 5 bases from J, with 19 bases between. For the CDR3, the DNA is TGTGCCAGCAGCTCTTTCCAGGGGGGGCCGGACGAGCAGTACTTC. Translation: CASSSFQGGPDEQYF. The full variable domain, with the rest looked up from reference TRBV9 and TRBJ2-7, is DSGVTQTPKHLITATGQRVTLRCSPRSGDLSVYWYQQSLDQGLQFLIQYYNGEERAKGNILERFSAQQFPDLHSELNLSSLELGDSALYFCASSSFQGGPDEQYFGPGTRLTVT.

The CDR3 protein is CSAQRDSLFGEQYF. CDR3 in DNA: TGCAGTGCCCAGCGGGACAGCCTTTTTGGCGAGCAGTACTTC. The chain carries TRBV20-1 and TRBJ2-7; D may be TRBD1 or TRBD2 (7 bases each). The germline V gene encodes CDR1 DFQATT and CDR2 SNEGSKA (reference sequence). The CDR3 sequence is 14 residues long. The V gene lost 6 bases and the J gene lost 6 bases, with 21 bases spanning the gap.

The sample holds a few counts of this clonotype. This chain joins TRBV6-2 or TRBV6-3 and TRBJ1-1, with 8 bases lining up with TRBD1. With 2 bases clipped from V and 2 bases from J, the junction kept 7 bases outside the gene matches. Looked up from germline, CDR1 is MNHEY and CDR2 is SVGEGT. CDR3 size: 16 residues. The CDR3 here is CASSYPDRDYNTEAFF. Here the CDR3 DNA reads TGTGCCAGCAGTTACCCGGACAGGGATTACAACACTGAAGCTTTCTTT.

The genes are TRBV7-2 and TRBJ2-1; TRBD1 or TRBD2 may be the D gene (5 bases each). The V gene lost 4 bases and the J gene lost 9 bases, with 25 bases spanning the gap. This CDR3 region has 17 residues. Germline CDR1 SGHTA, CDR2 FQGNSA. CDR3 protein: CASSSPLGDRFAGEQFF. The CDR3 DNA reads TGTGCCAGCAGCTCCCCTTTGGGGGATCGATTTGCTGGTGAGCAGTTCTTC.

In DNA form, the CDR3 reads TGTGCCAGCAGCCAAGAAGAGGGGGATGGCTACACCTTC. The encoded protein is CASSQEEGDGYTF. The chain combines TRBV4-2 with TRBJ1-2, with D maybe TRBD1 (6 bases). Germline CDR1 and CDR2: LGHNA and YNFKEQ. The CDR3 is 13 residues long. V shed 0 bases and J shed 6 bases, with 8 bases lying between them.

The chain recombines TRBV2 with TRBJ1-1; D gene uncertain. CDR1 is SNHLY and CDR2 is FYNNEI in the germline V gene. This CDR3 region has 14 residues. With 4 bases removed from V and 3 bases from J, the gap between germline ends came to 12 bases. CDR3 in amino acids: CASSGVGLDTEAFF. In DNA form, the CDR3 reads TGTGCCAGCAGTGGGGTCGGATTAGACACTGAAGCTTTCTTT.

This clonotype came up many times. V and J are TRBV2 and TRBJ1-1; D not certain. This CDR3 is 10 amino acids long. Deletions cut 8 bases from V and 3 bases from J, with 4 bases between. Germline V gene lookup returns CDR1 SNHLY and CDR2 FYNNEI. The CDR3 DNA follows: TGTGCCAGCGGGTACACTGAAGCTTTCTTT. This codes for CASGYTEAFF. The variable domain in full, with the rest retrieved from reference TRBV2 and TRBJ1-1, is EPEVTQTPSHQVTQMGQEVILRCVPISNHLYFYWYRQILGQKVEFLVSFYNNEISEKSEIFDDQFSVERPDGSNFTLKIRSTKLEDSAMYFCASGYTEAFFGQGTRLTVV.

This clonotype was recorded once. V is TRBV7-6 and J is TRBJ2-3, with D perhaps matching TRBD1 or TRBD2 (6 bases each). This CDR3 comprises 16 residues. V lost 1 base and J 1 base, leaving 12 bases between the germline ends. From germline, CDR1 is SGHVS and CDR2 FNYEAQ. The CDR3 sequence: CASSLGWGAGTDTQYF. In DNA form, the CDR3 reads TGTGCCAGCAGCTTAGGATGGGGGGCGGGCACAGATACGCAGTATTTT.